The present TCR beta chain was sequenced within a study of high-grade serous ovarian cancer treatment subgroups. Overall study context: Mean per sample: around 13,000 reads, about 7,500 unique TCR beta rearrangements.

Using immunoSEQ multiplex PCR, the repertoire was profiled, and TCRdb retains in-frame clones only, with some absent. The sample holds over 550 clones, more than 80% seen once. Germline assignment: CDR1 LNHDA and CDR2 SQIVND (reference sequence). Trimming removed 6 bases at V and 2 bases at J, with 14 bases between. The CDR3 runs 15 residues. Tumor samples were taken before definitive surgery or chemotherapy. Study-level results: Same-patient tumor repertoires overlapped at roughly 0.11 to 0.79; different patients barely overlapped. TCR clonal relatedness correlated positively with neoantigen level.

About this clone: Its antigen is as yet unknown.

The rearrangement links TRBV19 to TRBJ1-5; no clear D. This receptor was identified in a human donor with high-grade serous ovarian cancer. Sequencing used tumor tissue. CDR3 region: CASRGVLLGNQPQHF. DNA of the CDR3: TGTGCCAGTAGAGGAGTTCTTTTGGGCAATCAGCCCCAGCATTTT.